The rows below give T cell receptor beta chains drawn from one sample of a study of T-cell memory formation after mild COVID-19. TCRdb reprocessed the 5' RACE reads with MiXCR, giving one entry per CDR3 protein. The table records roughly 340,000 distinct CDR3 sequences, approximately 22% of them present only once. Sequences were obtained from PBMCs or a T cell subset sorted from them (not recorded which). The receptors were gathered from a young man who had mild COVID-19 (a few samples of this study predate the infection). Cell type and time point are not known. Both conserved end residues are part of each CDR3. D genes are given only for firm matches. Expanded clones are given a class, and other clones once, few, many or no size at all.

d_call j_call v_call clone_size cdr3_aa cdr3_nt
- TRBJ2-3 TRBV4-2 - CASSQGQSRDTQYF TGTGCCAGCAGCCAAGGTCAGTCAAGGGATACGCAGTATTTT
TRBD1 TRBJ2-7 TRBV7-3 - CASSLHGSTGDLSYEQYF TGTGCCAGCAGCCTACACGGATCCACAGGGGACCTCTCCTACGAGCAGTACTTC
- TRBJ1-6 TRBV20-1 - CSARDIKAVASPLHF TGCAGTGCTAGAGATATTAAAGCGGTGGCTTCACCCCTCCACTTT
- TRBJ1-2 TRBV6-5 few CASSYSAAGGYTF TGTGCCAGCAGTTACTCGGCCGCCGGTGGCTACACCTTC
- TRBJ1-2 TRBV5-6 - CASSLGSIYGYTF TGTGCCAGCAGCTTAGGGTCGATTTATGGCTACACCTTC
- TRBJ1-3 TRBV12-3/TRBV12-4 - CASREGGNNQNTIYF TGTGCCAGCAGAGAGGGGGGGAACAACCAGAACACCATATATTTT
- TRBJ1-1 TRBV20-1 many CSARGDMNTEAFF TGCAGTGCTAGGGGGGACATGAACACTGAAGCTTTCTTT
- TRBJ2-2 TRBV20-1 - CSVGGPGTGELFF TGCAGTGTAGGAGGTCCCGGCACCGGGGAGCTGTTTTTT
- TRBJ1-1 TRBV20-1 few CSPTIPRWGANTEAFF TGCAGCCCCACGATCCCGCGATGGGGGGCGAACACTGAAGCTTTCTTT
TRBD2 TRBJ2-3 TRBV7-3 few CASSLGLAGLADTQYF TGTGCCAGCAGCTTAGGGCTAGCGGGCCTAGCGGATACGCAGTATTTT
TRBD1 TRBJ2-3 TRBV28 - CASSSPSRTGADTQYF TGTGCCAGCAGTTCCCCCTCGAGGACAGGGGCAGATACGCAGTATTTT
TRBD2 TRBJ2-5 TRBV24-1 - CAVSSGGEPKETQYF TGTGCGGTCTCTAGCGGGGGAGAGCCGAAAGAGACCCAGTACTTC
- TRBJ2-5 TRBV4-3 - CASSQVSGETQYF TGCGCCAGCAGCCAAGTATCGGGGGAGACCCAGTACTTC
- TRBJ1-2 TRBV29-1 few CSVDSGNANYGYTF TGCAGCGTTGATTCAGGAAATGCTAACTATGGCTACACCTTC
- TRBJ2-3 TRBV15 - CATSRGAAPDTQYF TGTGCCACCAGCAGAGGAGCCGCCCCAGATACGCAGTATTTT
- TRBJ2-1 TRBV6-5 many CASSYSMGLGGEQFF TGTGCCAGCAGTTACTCGATGGGACTTGGGGGTGAGCAGTTCTTC
- TRBJ1-2 TRBV4-2 - CASSQDLGDRRGYTF TGTGCCAGCAGCCAAGATTTAGGCGACAGGCGCGGCTACACCTTC
- TRBJ2-3 TRBV28 - CASGPMPDTQYF TGTGCCAGCGGTCCAATGCCAGATACGCAGTATTTT
TRBD1 TRBJ1-3 TRBV7-9 - CASSLFVSDRGTNTIYF TGTGCCAGCAGCTTATTCGTGTCGGACAGGGGAACGAACACCATATATTTT
TRBD2 TRBJ2-3 TRBV4-3 few CASSLSLAGGPDTQYF TGCGCCAGCAGCCTATCACTAGCGGGGGGGCCAGATACGCAGTATTTT
- TRBJ1-5 TRBV7-6 few CASSLDAGSYQPQHF TGTGCCAGCAGCTTAGATGCAGGGTCCTATCAGCCCCAGCATTTT
TRBD1 TRBJ2-3 TRBV5-1 few CASSLTGATDTQYF TGCGCCAGCAGCTTGACAGGGGCCACAGATACGCAGTATTTT
- TRBJ1-6 TRBV9 few CASSVAWNSPLHF TGTGCCAGCAGCGTAGCGTGGAATTCACCCCTCCACTTT
- TRBJ2-1 TRBV7-6 few CASSTGTSNEQFF TGTGCCAGCAGCACCGGGACTTCCAATGAGCAGTTCTTC
TRBD2 TRBJ2-3 TRBV29-1 few CSVEATSLPTDTQYF TGCAGCGTTGAAGCGACTAGCCTTCCAACAGATACGCAGTATTTT
- TRBJ1-1 TRBV11-2 - CASSTRWGSTEAFF TGTGCCAGCAGCACCCGTTGGGGTTCCACTGAAGCTTTCTTT
- TRBJ2-1 TRBV7-3 - CASSLIVGYNEQFF TGTGCCAGCAGCTTAATCGTCGGCTACAATGAGCAGTTCTTC
TRBD1 TRBJ2-3 TRBV19 once CASTPTGGLNTQYF TGTGCCAGTACCCCGACAGGGGGCTTAAATACGCAGTATTTT
- TRBJ2-7 TRBV2 few CASWGPSEQYF TGTGCCAGCTGGGGTCCTTCCGAGCAGTACTTC
- TRBJ1-1 TRBV6-1 - CASFSFPEAFF TGTGCCAGTTTTAGTTTTCCTGAAGCTTTCTTT
TRBD2 TRBJ2-3 TRBV7-2 few CASAPGGGRQYF TGTGCCAGCGCTCCTGGGGGGGGTCGGCAGTATTTT
- TRBJ2-1 TRBV5-1 few CASSLGVSYNEQFF TGCGCCAGCAGCTTGGGGGTATCCTACAATGAGCAGTTCTTC
TRBD2 TRBJ2-2 TRBV6-5 - CASSYVRGGRGGELFF TGTGCCAGCAGTTACGTACGGGGGGGCCGAGGCGGGGAGCTGTTTTTT
- TRBJ2-5 TRBV20-1 few CSARDSRGGETQYF TGCAGTGCTAGAGATTCCAGGGGGGGAGAGACCCAGTACTTC
TRBD2 TRBJ2-3 TRBV10-3 - CAISAGSLAGLLTDTQYF TGTGCCATCAGTGCTGGAAGCCTAGCGGGATTGCTCACAGATACGCAGTATTTT
TRBD2 TRBJ2-3 TRBV6-5 - CASRTPSGGTDTQYF TGTGCCAGCAGGACCCCTAGCGGGGGCACAGATACGCAGTATTTT
TRBD1 TRBJ1-2 TRBV5-1 - CASTTGAAIPYGYTF TGCGCCAGTACGACAGGGGCCGCTATCCCCTATGGCTACACCTTC
TRBD1 TRBJ1-1 TRBV20-1 - CSARDRTGGDTEAFF TGCAGTGCTAGAGACCGGACAGGGGGGGACACTGAAGCTTTCTTT
TRBD1 TRBJ1-1 TRBV5-1 - CASSLPPLGTGNTEAFF TGCGCCAGCAGCTTGCCCCCCCTCGGGACAGGGAACACTGAAGCTTTCTTT
TRBD2 TRBJ2-5 TRBV7-9 few CASRRLAGGLETQYF TGTGCCAGCAGACGACTAGCGGGGGGGCTAGAGACCCAGTACTTC
- TRBJ2-2 TRBV11-2 - CASSFTPGPNTGELFF TGTGCCAGCAGCTTCACCCCGGGACCGAACACCGGGGAGCTGTTTTTT